Below are 7 T cell receptor beta chains sequenced from a single sample in a study of long-term antiretroviral therapy in people with HIV. Investigators performed immunoSEQ version v3.0 at survey level. Profiling relied on immunoSEQ multiplex PCR, and the TCRdb table lists in-frame clones only, not all of them. The table lists some 20,000 clones, over 75% of them singletons, with 6.5% to 10% in the top ten. Specimen: unsorted PBMCs, collected at the start of antiretroviral therapy, before treatment. The source of these receptors is a woman in her thirties or forties with HIV.

CDR3: CASSQDRSIDNEQFF. In DNA, the CDR3 is TGCGCCAGCAGCCAAGATCGGTCTATTGACAATGAGCAGTTCTTC. The chain combines TRBV4-3 with TRBJ2-1, with D hard to call. The CDR3 sequence is 15 residues long. V dropped 0 bases and J dropped 5 bases, with 11 bases sitting between them. Germline V gene sequence: CDR1 LGHNA, CDR2 YSLEER.

The chain combines TRBV9 with TRBJ2-7; D perhaps matches TRBD1 (5 bases). Germline CDR1 SGDLS, CDR2 YYNGEE. Trimming left V 9 bases short and J 4 bases short, with 17 bases between. The CDR3 runs 13 residues. The CDR3 reads CATPTGVRYEQYF. CDR3 in DNA: TGTGCCACCCCTACAGGTGTCCGTTACGAGCAGTACTTC.

V gene TRBV4-3 combines with J gene TRBJ2-5, with a tentative D call TRBD2 (6 bases). CDR1 LGHNA and CDR2 YSLEER come from the germline V gene. This CDR3 has 15 amino acids. V lost 1 base, J lost 1 base, and 10 bases lay in between. CDR3 residues: CASSQARDFQETQYF. Here the CDR3 DNA reads TGCGCCAGCAGCCAAGCCCGGGACTTCCAAGAGACCCAGTACTTC.

This clone was found a few times. The chain has TRBV6-4 and TRBJ2-3; TRBD1 matches 8 bases. CDR1 and CDR2 (germline): MRHNA, SNTAGT. This CDR3 is built from 15 residues. Trimming removed 5 bases from V and 4 bases from J; junction bases left unmatched: 8. CDR3 region: CASSPSQGAADTQYF. CDR3 in DNA: TGTGCCAGCAGTCCCTCCCAGGGGGCGGCAGATACGCAGTATTTT.

The chain links TRBV9 to TRBJ2-3, with TRBD2 matching over 8 bases. Germline trimming cut 4 bases from V and 2 bases from J; bases unmatched to any gene: 12. The CDR3 runs to 17 residues. Germline V CDR1 and CDR2: SGDLS, YYNGEE. This CDR3 reads CASSLGPRGGHTDTQYF. The CDR3 nucleotides read TGTGCCAGCAGCTTAGGGCCCCGGGGGGGACACACAGATACGCAGTATTTT.

In this sample, this clone turned up once. DNA of the CDR3: TGCCGTTGGGGGAGAGGCTACACCTTC. Amino acids: CRWGRGYTF. The V and J genes are TRBV3-2 and TRBJ1-2. TRBV3-2 is designated a pseudogene. The CDR3 totals 9 residues.

This sequence joins TRBV28 and TRBJ1-1; maybe TRBD1 (5 bases). The CDR3 loop spans 14 amino acids. Germline CDR1 MDHEN, CDR2 SYDVKM. V dropped 5 bases and J dropped 6 bases, with 16 bases sitting between them. The DNA of the CDR3 is TGTGCCAGCAGTCCCCGGGACCCATGGGCTGAAGCTTTCTTT. It specifies CASSPRDPWAEAFF. Looking up the rest from reference TRBV28 and TRBJ1-1 gives the full variable domain: DVKVTQSSRYLVKRTGEKVFLECVQDMDHENMFWYRQDPGLGLRLIYFSYDVKMKEKGDIPEGYSVSREKKERFSLILESASTNQTSMYLCASSPRDPWAEAFFGQGTRLTVV.